This entry lists 13 T cell receptor beta chains sequenced from one sample in a study of early T cells in non-severe SARS-CoV-2 infection. TCRdb re-analysed the 5' RACE reads in MiXCR, keeping a single row per CDR3 protein. Of approximately 81,000 distinct CDR3 sequences listed, over 11% are singletons. Sequenced: whole blood. All receptors come from an adult who was a healthcare worker with PCR-confirmed SARS-CoV-2 infection or an uninfected control (not recorded which).

This clonotype has a count of ten or more. At one of its ends the junction is not consistent with the germline gene, which may arise from a read error. CDR3 nucleotide sequence: TGTGCTAGCAGCTTAACTAGCCAAGGGTTTCAAGAGACCCAGTACTTC. Amino acids: CASSLTSQGFQETQYF. The rearrangement links TRBV7-7 to TRBJ2-5; the D gene is possibly TRBD2 (6 bases). The CDR3 spans 16 residues. Germline V CDR1 and CDR2: SSHAT, FNYEAQ (reference sequence).

V usage is TRBV6-1 and J usage is TRBJ2-5; TRBD2 aligns across 9 bases. The trim removed 6 bases at V and 5 bases at J, leaving 7 bases unmatched. The CDR3 runs 14 residues. The germline CDR1 and CDR2 sequences are MNHNS and SASEGT. The CDR3 coding sequence is TGTGCCAGCAGGCTAGCGGGGCCGGGGGAGACCCAGTACTTC. Translating it yields CASRLAGPGETQYF.

This clonotype was detected only a few times. V usage is TRBV29-1 and J usage is TRBJ1-3; weak D call: TRBD1 (5 bases). Trimming cost V 7 bases and J 4 bases, with 14 bases left between them. This CDR3 contains 13 residues. Germline V gene data show CDR1 as SQVTM and CDR2 as ANQGSEA. The CDR3 DNA sequence: TGCAGCGGCGCCGGGGGGTCCGGAAACACCATATATTTT. Its protein is CSGAGGSGNTIYF.

This chain uses TRBV20-1 with TRBJ1-1; no reliable D call. Germline CDR1 reads DFQATT; CDR2 reads SNEGSKA (reference sequence). This CDR3 region has 11 residues. V was shortened by 8 bases and J by 5 bases, with 12 bases between the two germline ends. CDR3 nucleotide sequence: TGCAGTCAGAGGGCCGGGACTGAAGCTTTCTTT. It translates to CSQRAGTEAFF.

There are many counts of this clonotype. The gene calls are TRBV7-8 and TRBJ2-7; D may be TRBD1 (6 bases). V was cut by 1 base and J by 2 bases, with 9 bases left in between. Germline V lookup: CDR1 SGHVS, CDR2 FQNEAQ. The CDR3 loop spans 14 amino acids. DNA for the CDR3: TGTGCCAGCAGCTTAGACGGGACACCCTACGAGCAGTACTTC. Protein product: CASSLDGTPYEQYF.

This clonotype was detected a few times. J is TRBJ2-1 and V is TRBV5-1, with 12 bases matching TRBD2. V trimming: 3 bases; J trimming: 7 bases; junction bases outside the gene matches: 2. CDR3 length equals 14 residues. The germline V gene encodes CDR1 SGHRS and CDR2 YFSETQ. The CDR3 coding sequence is TGCGCCAGCAGCTCTGGGACTAGCGGGAATGAGCAGTTCTTC. This gives the protein CASSSGTSGNEQFF.

This clonotype was detected ten times or more. For the CDR3, the DNA is TGCAGTGCTAGAGACAGGGCAGGACTAGCCACGAATGAGCAGTTCTTC. This translates into CSARDRAGLATNEQFF. The chain recombines TRBV20-1 with TRBJ2-1; 8 positions agree with TRBD2. The CDR3 has 16 amino acids. Germline V gene lookup returns CDR1 DFQATT and CDR2 SNEGSKA (reference sequence). The J segment lost 7 bases and the V segment lost 0 bases, leaving 11 bases of the junction unmatched.

The sample holds a few counts of this clonotype. The chain carries TRBV7-3 and TRBJ2-7; TRBD1 matches 7 bases. The length of the CDR3 is 20 residues. The V gene end was trimmed by 1 base and the J gene end by 5 bases; junction bases not matched to a gene: 23. Germline loops: CDR1 SGHTA, CDR2 FQGTGA. CDR3 amino acids: CASSLKCIGLGQSHRDEQYF. The DNA for the CDR3 is TGTGCCAGCAGCTTAAAATGTATAGGCCTGGGACAGTCTCATCGCGACGAGCAGTACTTC.

The V call is TRBV29-1, the J call TRBJ2-1; possibly TRBD1 for D (6 bases). CDR1 is SQVTM, CDR2 ANQGSEA, per germline. The V end was cut by 1 base, the J end by 4 bases, with 17 bases between. This CDR3 contains 16 residues. CDR3 protein: CSVEGLRNREYNEQFF. The CDR3 DNA sequence: TGCAGCGTTGAAGGCCTGCGAAACAGGGAGTACAATGAGCAGTTCTTC.

The CDR3 DNA follows: TGTGCCAGCAGCCTGGATGGGGCAGATACGCAGTATTTT. Translating gives CASSLDGADTQYF. The chain combines TRBV5-4 with TRBJ2-3; D not resolved. With 4 bases removed from V and 4 bases from J, the gap between germline ends came to 10 bases. Per the germline V gene, CDR1 is SGHNT and CDR2 is YYREEE (reference sequence). CDR3 length: 13 residues.

This clonotype was found a few times. This chain uses TRBV11-2 with TRBJ2-3, with TRBD1 as a possible D gene (5 bases). This CDR3 has 13 residues. Per germline, CDR1 SGHAT and CDR2 FQNNGV. V lost 5 bases, J lost 6 bases, and 12 bases lay in between. CDR3 sequence (DNA): TGTGCCAGCAGCATCCAGGGCTGGGATACGCAGTATTTT. Its translation: CASSIQGWDTQYF.

This clonotype was picked up many times. V gene TRBV7-8 combines with J gene TRBJ1-5; TRBD1 agrees at 8 bases. The CDR3 runs 15 residues. With 2 bases clipped from V and 8 bases from J, the junction kept 8 bases outside the gene matches. Germline V gene data show CDR1 as SGHVS and CDR2 as FQNEAQ. The CDR3 is CASSLTGGEVKPQHF. Written as DNA, the CDR3 is TGTGCCAGCAGCTTAACAGGGGGGGAGGTAAAGCCCCAGCATTTT.

There are many counts of this clonotype. The CDR3 sequence: CASSQDLGYQETQYF. CDR3 DNA sequence: TGTGCCAGCAGCCAAGATCTGGGGTACCAAGAGACCCAGTACTTC. This rearrangement joins TRBV3-1 to TRBJ2-5; D remains unclear. The CDR3 covers 15 residues. CDR1 and CDR2 from the germline V gene are LGHDT and YNNKEL (reference sequence). V lost 0 bases and J 0 bases, leaving 8 bases between the germline ends.